This TCR beta chain was captured in a study of blood T cell repertoires in COVID-19. The CDR3 length is 13 residues. The V end lost 5 bases, the J end lost 5 bases, and 13 bases lay between the germline ends. The germline V gene encodes CDR1 SGHVS and CDR2 FQNEAQ. Worth noting for this clone: Other DNA sequences of this sample code for an identical CDR3.

Per the authors' pipeline: Counts of nucleated cells, estimated from reference gene primer amplification, were obtained. Profiled with immunoSEQ multiplex PCR; TCRdb holds only in-frame clones, not every one. For V, J and clone size, that table is used; D and trimming come from the DNA. The table records approximately 250,000 clones, around 88% of them present only once. This sequence was found in a woman aged 25 to 39 who had recovered from COVID-19. Sequencing was performed on PBMCs or T cells enriched from blood (not recorded which). The rearrangement uses TRBV7-8 and TRBJ2-7; weak D call: TRBD2 (7 bases). CDR3 in DNA: TGTGCCAGCAGCCCTGGGGGGGGCCACGAGCAGTACTTC. Its translation is CASSPGGGHEQYF.